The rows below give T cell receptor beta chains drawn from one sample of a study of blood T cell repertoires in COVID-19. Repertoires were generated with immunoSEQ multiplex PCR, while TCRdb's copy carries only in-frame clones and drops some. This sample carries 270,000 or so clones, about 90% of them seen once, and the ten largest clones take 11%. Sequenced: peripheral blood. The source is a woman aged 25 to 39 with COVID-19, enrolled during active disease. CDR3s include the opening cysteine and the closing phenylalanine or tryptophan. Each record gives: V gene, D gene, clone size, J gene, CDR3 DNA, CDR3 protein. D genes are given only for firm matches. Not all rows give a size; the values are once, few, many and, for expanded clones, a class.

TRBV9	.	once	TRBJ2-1	TGTGCCAGCAGCGTAGTGGGTGCGACGGAGTACAATGAGCAGTTCTTC	CASSVVGATEYNEQFF
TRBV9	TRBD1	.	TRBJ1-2	TGTGCCAGCAGCTCATTACCGGACAGGGGGGGCGATGGCTACACCTTC	CASSSLPDRGGDGYTF
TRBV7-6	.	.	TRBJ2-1	TGTGCCAGCAGCCCGGGGAGACAGGCGTTAGGAGATGAGCAGTTCTTC	CASSPGRQALGDEQFF
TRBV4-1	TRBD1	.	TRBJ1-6	TGCGCCAGCAGCCAAGAGGGGACAGCTGGGGTTAATTCACCCCTCCACTTT	CASSQEGTAGVNSPLHF
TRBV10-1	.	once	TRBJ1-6	TGCGCCAGCACCCAACCCGCTGGCGGGGCGCCTTATAATTCACCCCTCCACTTT	CASTQPAGGAPYNSPLHF
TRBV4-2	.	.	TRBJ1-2	TGTGCCAGCAGCCTGAGGGGAAAAGGGGGTGACTACACCTTC	CASSLRGKGGDYTF
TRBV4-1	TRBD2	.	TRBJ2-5	TGCGCCAGCAGCCAAGATCGCGGGACTAGCGGGGGGTATCTAGGGACCCAGTACTTC	CASSQDRGTSGGYLGTQYF
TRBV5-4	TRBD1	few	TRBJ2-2	TGTGCCAGCCGACAGGGAGTCACCGGGGAGCTGTTTTTT	CASRQGVTGELFF
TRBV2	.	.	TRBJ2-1	TGTGCCAGCAGACTAGTTTACAATGAGCAGTTCTTC	CASRLVYNEQFF
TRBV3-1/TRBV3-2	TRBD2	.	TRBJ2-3	TGTGCCAGCCGGGGGGCAGATACGCAGTATTTT	CASRGADTQYF
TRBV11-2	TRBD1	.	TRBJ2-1	TGTGCCAGCAGCCTGGGACAGAATAATGAGCAGTTCTTC	CASSLGQNNEQFF
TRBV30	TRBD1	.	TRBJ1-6	TGTGCCTGGAGTGCCCGGGACAGGGGTAGCTCCTATAATTCACCCCTCCACTTT	CAWSARDRGSSYNSPLHF